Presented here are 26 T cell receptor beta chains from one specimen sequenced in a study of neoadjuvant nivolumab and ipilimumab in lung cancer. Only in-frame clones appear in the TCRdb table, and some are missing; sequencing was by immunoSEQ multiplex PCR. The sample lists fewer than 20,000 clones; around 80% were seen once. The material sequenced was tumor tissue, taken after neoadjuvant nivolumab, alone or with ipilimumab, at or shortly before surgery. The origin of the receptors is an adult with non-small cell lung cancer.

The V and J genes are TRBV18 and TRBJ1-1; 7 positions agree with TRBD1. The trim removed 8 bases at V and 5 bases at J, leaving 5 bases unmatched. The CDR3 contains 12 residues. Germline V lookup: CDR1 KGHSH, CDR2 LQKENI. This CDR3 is CASTRGETEAFF. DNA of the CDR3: TGTGCCAGCACCAGGGGGGAGACTGAAGCTTTCTTT.

As DNA, the CDR3 is TGCGCCAGCAGCCCAAGGACCCTCTCTGGAAACACCATATATTTT. Its protein is CASSPRTLSGNTIYF. The rearrangement uses TRBV5-1 and TRBJ1-3; D gene uncertain. The germline V and J ends were trimmed by 4 bases and 0 bases, with 11 bases remaining between them. CDR3 length equals 15 residues. Germline assignment: CDR1 SGHRS and CDR2 YFSETQ.

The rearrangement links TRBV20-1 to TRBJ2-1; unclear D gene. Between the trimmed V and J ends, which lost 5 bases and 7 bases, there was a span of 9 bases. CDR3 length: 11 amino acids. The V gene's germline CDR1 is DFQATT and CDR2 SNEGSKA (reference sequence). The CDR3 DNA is TGCAGTGCTGGTATCCTTAATGAGCAGTTCTTC. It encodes CSAGILNEQFF.

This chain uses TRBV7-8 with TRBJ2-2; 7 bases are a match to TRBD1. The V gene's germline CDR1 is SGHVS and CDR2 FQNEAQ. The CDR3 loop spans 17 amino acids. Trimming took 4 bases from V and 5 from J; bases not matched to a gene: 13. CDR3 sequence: CASSSSPGGWVTGELFF. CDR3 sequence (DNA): TGTGCCAGCAGCTCTTCTCCAGGGGGTTGGGTTACCGGGGAGCTGTTTTTT.

Here the CDR3 reads CASSVQSTNEKLFF. DNA of the CDR3: TGTGCCAGCAGCGTACAGTCAACTAATGAAAAACTGTTTTTT. This chain connects TRBV9 to TRBJ1-4; D gene uncertain. The germline gives CDR1 SGDLS, CDR2 YYNGEE. The CDR3 runs 14 residues. V was trimmed by 1 base and J by 0 bases, leaving 4 bases between them.

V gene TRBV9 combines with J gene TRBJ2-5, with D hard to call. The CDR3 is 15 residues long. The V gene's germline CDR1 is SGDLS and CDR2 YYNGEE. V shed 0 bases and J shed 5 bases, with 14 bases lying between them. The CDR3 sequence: CASSVVGTPHETQYF. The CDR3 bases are TGTGCCAGCAGCGTAGTAGGAACCCCGCATGAGACCCAGTACTTC.

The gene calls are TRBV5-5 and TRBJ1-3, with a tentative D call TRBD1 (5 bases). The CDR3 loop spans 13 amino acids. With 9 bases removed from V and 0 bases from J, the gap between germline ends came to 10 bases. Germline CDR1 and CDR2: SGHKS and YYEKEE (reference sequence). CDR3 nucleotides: TGTGCCACCGGGGGTTCCTCTGGAAACACCATATATTTT. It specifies CATGGSSGNTIYF.

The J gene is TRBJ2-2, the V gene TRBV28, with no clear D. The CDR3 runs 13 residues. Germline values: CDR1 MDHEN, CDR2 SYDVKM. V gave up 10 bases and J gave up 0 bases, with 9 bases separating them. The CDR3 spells CATVESNTGELFF. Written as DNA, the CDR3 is TGTGCCACCGTAGAATCGAACACCGGGGAGCTGTTTTTT. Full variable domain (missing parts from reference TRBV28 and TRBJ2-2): DVKVTQSSRYLVKRTGEKVFLECVQDMDHENMFWYRQDPGLGLRLIYFSYDVKMKEKGDIPEGYSVSREKKERFSLILESASTNQTSMYLCATVESNTGELFFGEGSRLTVL.

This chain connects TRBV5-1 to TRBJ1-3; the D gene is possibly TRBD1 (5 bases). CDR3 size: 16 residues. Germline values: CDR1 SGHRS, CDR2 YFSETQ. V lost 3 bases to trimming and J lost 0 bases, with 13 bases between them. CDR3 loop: CASSWRMGRSGNTIYF. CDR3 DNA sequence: TGCGCCAGCAGCTGGAGGATGGGGCGCTCTGGAAACACCATATATTTT.

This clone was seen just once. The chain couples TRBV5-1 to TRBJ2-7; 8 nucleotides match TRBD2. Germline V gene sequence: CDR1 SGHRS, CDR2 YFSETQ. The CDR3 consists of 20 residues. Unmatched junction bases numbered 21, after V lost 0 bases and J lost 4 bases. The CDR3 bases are TGCGCCAGCAGCTTGGACACATGGCTAGCGGGCCCCAGAGGGCCTTACGAGCAGTACTTC. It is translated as CASSLDTWLAGPRGPYEQYF. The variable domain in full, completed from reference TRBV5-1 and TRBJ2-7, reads KAGVTQTPRYLIKTRGQQVTLSCSPISGHRSVSWYQQTPGQGLQFLFEYFSETQRNKGNFPGRFSGRQFSNSRSEMNVSTLELGDSALYLCASSLDTWLAGPRGPYEQYFGPGTRLTVT.

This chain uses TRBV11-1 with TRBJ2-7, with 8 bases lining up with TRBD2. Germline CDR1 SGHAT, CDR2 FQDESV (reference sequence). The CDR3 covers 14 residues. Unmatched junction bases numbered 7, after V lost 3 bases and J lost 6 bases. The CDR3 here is CASSFGGRFGEQYF. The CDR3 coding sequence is TGTGCCAGCAGCTTTGGCGGGAGGTTCGGCGAGCAGTACTTC.

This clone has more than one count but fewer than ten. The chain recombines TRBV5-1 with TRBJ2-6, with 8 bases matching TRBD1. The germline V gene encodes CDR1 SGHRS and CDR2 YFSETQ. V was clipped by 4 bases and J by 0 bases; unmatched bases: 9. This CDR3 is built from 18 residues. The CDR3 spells CASSPMTGVASGANVLTF. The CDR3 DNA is TGCGCCAGCAGCCCGATGACAGGGGTAGCCTCTGGGGCCAACGTCCTGACTTTC. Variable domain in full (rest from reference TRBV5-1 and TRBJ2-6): KAGVTQTPRYLIKTRGQQVTLSCSPISGHRSVSWYQQTPGQGLQFLFEYFSETQRNKGNFPGRFSGRQFSNSRSEMNVSTLELGDSALYLCASSPMTGVASGANVLTFGAGSRLTVL.

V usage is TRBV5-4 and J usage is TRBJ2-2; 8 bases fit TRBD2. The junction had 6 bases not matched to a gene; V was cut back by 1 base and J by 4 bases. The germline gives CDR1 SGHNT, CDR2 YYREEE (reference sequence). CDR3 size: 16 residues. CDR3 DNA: TGTGCCAGCAGCTTGCCTAGGACTAGCTCCACCGGGGAGCTGTTTTTT. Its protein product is CASSLPRTSSTGELFF.

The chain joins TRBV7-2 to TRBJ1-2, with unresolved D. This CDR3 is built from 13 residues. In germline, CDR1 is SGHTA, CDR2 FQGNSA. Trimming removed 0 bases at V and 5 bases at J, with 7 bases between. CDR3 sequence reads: CASSLALMYGYTF. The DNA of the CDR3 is TGTGCCAGCAGCTTAGCCTTGATGTATGGCTACACCTTC.

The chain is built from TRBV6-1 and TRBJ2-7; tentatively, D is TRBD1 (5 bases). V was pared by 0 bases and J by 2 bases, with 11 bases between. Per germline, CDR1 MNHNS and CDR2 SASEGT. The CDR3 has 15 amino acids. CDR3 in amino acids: CASSEAGRAPYEQYF. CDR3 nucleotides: TGTGCCAGCAGTGAAGCGGGCAGGGCACCCTACGAGCAGTACTTC.

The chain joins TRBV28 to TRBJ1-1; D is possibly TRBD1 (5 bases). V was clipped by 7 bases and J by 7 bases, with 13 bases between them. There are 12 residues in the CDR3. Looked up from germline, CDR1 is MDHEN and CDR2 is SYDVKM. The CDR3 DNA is TGTGCCAGCACCTTGGGGGGACGTGAAGCTTTCTTT. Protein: CASTLGGREAFF. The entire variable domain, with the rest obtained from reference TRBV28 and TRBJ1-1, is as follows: DVKVTQSSRYLVKRTGEKVFLECVQDMDHENMFWYRQDPGLGLRLIYFSYDVKMKEKGDIPEGYSVSREKKERFSLILESASTNQTSMYLCASTLGGREAFFGQGTRLTVV.

The CDR3 is CASSLAGPASSTDTQYF. CDR3 DNA: TGTGCCAGCAGCTTAGCGGGCCCAGCTTCGAGCACAGATACGCAGTATTTT. The chain joins TRBV5-5 to TRBJ2-3; D possibly corresponds to TRBD2 (6 bases). Germline CDR1 and CDR2: SGHKS and YYEKEE (reference sequence). The germline V and J ends were trimmed by 2 bases and 0 bases, with 16 bases remaining between them. This CDR3 region has 17 residues.

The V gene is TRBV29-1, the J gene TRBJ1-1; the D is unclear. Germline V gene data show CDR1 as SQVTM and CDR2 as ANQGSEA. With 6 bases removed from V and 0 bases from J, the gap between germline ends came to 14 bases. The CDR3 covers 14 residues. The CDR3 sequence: CSVEEQRMNTEAFF. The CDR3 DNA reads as TGCAGCGTAGAGGAACAGAGGATGAACACTGAAGCTTTCTTT.

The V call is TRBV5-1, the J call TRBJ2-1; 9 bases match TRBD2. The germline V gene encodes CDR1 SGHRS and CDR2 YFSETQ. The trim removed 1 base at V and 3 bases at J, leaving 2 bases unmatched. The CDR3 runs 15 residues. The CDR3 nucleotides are TGCGCCAGCAGCTTGAGACTAGCGGACTACAATGAGCAGTTCTTC. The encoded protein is CASSLRLADYNEQFF.

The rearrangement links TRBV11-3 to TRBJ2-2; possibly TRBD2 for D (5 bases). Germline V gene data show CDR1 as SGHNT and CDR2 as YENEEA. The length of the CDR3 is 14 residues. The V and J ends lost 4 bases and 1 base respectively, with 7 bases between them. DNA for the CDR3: TGTGCCAGCAGCTCTGGAGGGAACACCGGGGAGCTGTTTTTT. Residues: CASSSGGNTGELFF.

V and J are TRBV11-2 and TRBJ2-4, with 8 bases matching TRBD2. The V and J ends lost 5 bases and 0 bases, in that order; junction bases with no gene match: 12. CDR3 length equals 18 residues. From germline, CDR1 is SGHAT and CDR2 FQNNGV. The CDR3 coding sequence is TGTGCCAGCAGCCCTAGAGCTAGCGGGCTCCTAGCCAAAAACATTCAGTACTTC. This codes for CASSPRASGLLAKNIQYF.

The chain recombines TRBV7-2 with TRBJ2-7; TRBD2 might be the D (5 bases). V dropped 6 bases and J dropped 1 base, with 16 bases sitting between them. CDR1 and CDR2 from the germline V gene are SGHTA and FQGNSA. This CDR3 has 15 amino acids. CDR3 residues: CASSSEGMVSYEQYF. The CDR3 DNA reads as TGTGCCAGCAGTTCCGAGGGAATGGTTTCCTACGAGCAGTACTTC.

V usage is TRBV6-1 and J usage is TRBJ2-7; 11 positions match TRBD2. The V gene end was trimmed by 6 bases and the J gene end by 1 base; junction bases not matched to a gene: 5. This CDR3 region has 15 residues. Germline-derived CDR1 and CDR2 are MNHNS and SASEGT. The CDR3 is CASSTGLADSYEQYF. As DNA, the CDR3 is TGTGCCAGCAGCACGGGACTAGCGGATTCCTACGAGCAGTACTTC.

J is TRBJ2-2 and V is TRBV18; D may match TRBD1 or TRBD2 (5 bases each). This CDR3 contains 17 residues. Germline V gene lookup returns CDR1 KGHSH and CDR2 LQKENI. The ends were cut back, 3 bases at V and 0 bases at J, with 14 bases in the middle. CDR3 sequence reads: CASSPGVGGANTGELFF. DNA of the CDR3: TGTGCCAGCTCACCGGGGGTCGGAGGAGCGAACACCGGGGAGCTGTTTTTT.

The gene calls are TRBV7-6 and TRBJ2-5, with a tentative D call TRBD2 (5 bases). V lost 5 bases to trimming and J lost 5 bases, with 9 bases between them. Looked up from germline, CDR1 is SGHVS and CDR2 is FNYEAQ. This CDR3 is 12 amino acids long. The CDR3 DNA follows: TGTGCCAGCAGCCCGTCGGGGGAGACCCAGTACTTC. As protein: CASSPSGETQYF.

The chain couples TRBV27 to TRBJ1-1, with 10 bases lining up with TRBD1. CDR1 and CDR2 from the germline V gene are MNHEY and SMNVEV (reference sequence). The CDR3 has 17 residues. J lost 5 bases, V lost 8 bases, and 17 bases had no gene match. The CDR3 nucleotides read TGTGCCAGCGCCCCGACCGGGACAGGGGAGCGTAGGACTGAAGCTTTCTTT. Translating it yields CASAPTGTGERRTEAFF.